This TCR beta chain was sequenced during a study of shared T cell receptors in the human thymus. Produced via immunoSEQ multiplex PCR; TCRdb's table is partial and in-frame only. The sample yields 500,000 to 550,000 clones, about four fifths seen once. The CDR3 loop spans 16 amino acids. These data were also reused for a study on human thymus T cells. That work adds: Resections were taken during corrective heart surgery, and the thymus tissue came from these. Gene usage (both V and J) appeared biased in thymic and blood repertoires. Related studies noted strongly shared thymic repertoires across unrelated people.

Sequenced input: thymocytes. This sequence was found in a boy younger than two with a congenital heart defect. The chain recombines TRBV21-1 with TRBJ1-1. TRBV21-1 corresponds to a pseudogene. The CDR3: CASSKVGGKRDTEAFF. The CDR3 nucleotides are TGTGCCAGCAGCAAAGTTGGAGGGAAAAGGGACACTGAAGCTTTCTTT.